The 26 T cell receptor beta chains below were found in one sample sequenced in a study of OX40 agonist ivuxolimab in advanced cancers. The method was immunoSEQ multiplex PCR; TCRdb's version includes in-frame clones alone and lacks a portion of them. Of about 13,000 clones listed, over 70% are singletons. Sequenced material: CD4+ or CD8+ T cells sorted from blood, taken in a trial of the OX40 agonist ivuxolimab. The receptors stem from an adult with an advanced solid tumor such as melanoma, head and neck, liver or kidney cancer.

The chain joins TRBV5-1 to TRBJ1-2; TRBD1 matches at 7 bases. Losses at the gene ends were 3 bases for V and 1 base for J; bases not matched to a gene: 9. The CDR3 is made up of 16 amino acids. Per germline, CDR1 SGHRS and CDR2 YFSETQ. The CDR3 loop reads CASSSRDSGINYGYTF. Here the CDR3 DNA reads TGCGCCAGCAGCTCCCGGGACAGTGGAATTAACTATGGCTACACCTTC.

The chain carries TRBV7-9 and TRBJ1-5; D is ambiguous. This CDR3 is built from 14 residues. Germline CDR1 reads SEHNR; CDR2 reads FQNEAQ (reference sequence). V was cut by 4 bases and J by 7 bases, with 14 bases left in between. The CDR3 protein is CASSSVDVGQPQHF. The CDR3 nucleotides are TGTGCCAGCAGCTCAGTGGACGTCGGCCAGCCCCAGCATTTT.

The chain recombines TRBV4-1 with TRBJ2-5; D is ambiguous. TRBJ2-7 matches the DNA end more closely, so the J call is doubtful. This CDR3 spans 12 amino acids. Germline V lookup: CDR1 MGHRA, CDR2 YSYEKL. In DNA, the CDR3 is TGCGCCAGCAGCCACACTGTCGGCGAGCAGTACTTC. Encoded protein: CASSHTVGEQYF.

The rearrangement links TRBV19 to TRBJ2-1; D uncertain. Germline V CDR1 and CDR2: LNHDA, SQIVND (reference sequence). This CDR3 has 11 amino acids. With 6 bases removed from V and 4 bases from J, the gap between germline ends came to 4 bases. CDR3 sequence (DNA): TGTGCCAGTAGCGATTACAATGAGCAGTTCTTC. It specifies CASSDYNEQFF.

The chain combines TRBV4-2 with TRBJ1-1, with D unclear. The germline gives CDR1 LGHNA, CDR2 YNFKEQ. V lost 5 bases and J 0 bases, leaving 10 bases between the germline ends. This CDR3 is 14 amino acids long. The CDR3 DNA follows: TGTGCCAGCAGCGACGTCGAATTGAACACTGAAGCTTTCTTT. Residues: CASSDVELNTEAFF.

Here the CDR3 reads CASSGIAQSTDTQYF. The CDR3 nucleotides read TGTGCCAGCAGTGGGATAGCTCAGAGCACAGATACGCAGTATTTT. The V and J genes are TRBV2 and TRBJ2-3; D unclear. In germline, CDR1 is SNHLY, CDR2 FYNNEI. V was shortened by 4 bases and J by 0 bases, with 11 bases between the two germline ends. This CDR3 is built from 15 residues.

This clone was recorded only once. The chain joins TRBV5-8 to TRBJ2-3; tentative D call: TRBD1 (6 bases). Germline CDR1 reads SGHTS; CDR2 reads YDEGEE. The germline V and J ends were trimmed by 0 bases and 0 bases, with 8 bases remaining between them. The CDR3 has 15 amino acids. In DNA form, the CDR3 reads TGTGCCAGCAGCTTGGGGCAGGGGAGCACAGATACGCAGTATTTT. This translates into CASSLGQGSTDTQYF. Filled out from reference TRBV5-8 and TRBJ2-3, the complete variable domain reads EAGVTQSPTHLIKTRGQQATLRCSPISGHTSVYWYQQALGLGLQFLLWYDEGEERNRGNFPPRFSGRQFPNYSSELNVNALELEDSALYLCASSLGQGSTDTQYFGPGTRLTVL.

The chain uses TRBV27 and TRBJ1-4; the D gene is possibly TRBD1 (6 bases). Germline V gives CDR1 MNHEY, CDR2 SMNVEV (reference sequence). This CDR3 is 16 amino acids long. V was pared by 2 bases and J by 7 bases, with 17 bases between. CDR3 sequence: CASSLNREDAAEKLFF. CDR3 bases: TGTGCCAGCAGTTTAAACAGGGAGGATGCTGCTGAAAAACTGTTTTTT.

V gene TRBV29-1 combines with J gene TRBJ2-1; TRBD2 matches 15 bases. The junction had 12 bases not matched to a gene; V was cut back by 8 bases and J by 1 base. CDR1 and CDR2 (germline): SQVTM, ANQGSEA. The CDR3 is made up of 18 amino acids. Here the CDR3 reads CSTEGTSGRTPSYNEQFF. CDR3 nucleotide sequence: TGCAGCACAGAGGGGACTAGCGGGAGGACCCCTTCCTACAATGAGCAGTTCTTC.

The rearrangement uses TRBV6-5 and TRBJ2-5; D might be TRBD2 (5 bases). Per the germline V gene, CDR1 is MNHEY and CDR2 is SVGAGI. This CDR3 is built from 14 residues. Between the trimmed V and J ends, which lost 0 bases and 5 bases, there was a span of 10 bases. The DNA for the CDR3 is TGTGCCAGCAGTTACTCGTTGGAGGTGGAGACCCAGTACTTC. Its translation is CASSYSLEVETQYF.

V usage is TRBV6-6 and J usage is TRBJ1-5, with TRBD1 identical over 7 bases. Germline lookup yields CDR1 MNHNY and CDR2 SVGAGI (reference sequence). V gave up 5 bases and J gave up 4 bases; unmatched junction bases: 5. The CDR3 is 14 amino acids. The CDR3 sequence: CASSTGQKNQPQHF. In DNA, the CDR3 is TGTGCCAGCAGTACGGGACAGAAAAATCAGCCCCAGCATTTT.

The CDR3 DNA reads TGCAGCGTTGAACAATGGGGGGACCGGGTCTATGAGCAGTTCTTC. Protein product: CSVEQWGDRVYEQFF. This chain uses TRBV29-1 with TRBJ2-1, with a tentative D call TRBD2 (6 bases). The CDR3 contains 15 residues. The germline V and J ends were trimmed by 2 bases and 8 bases, with 19 bases remaining between them. The germline V gene encodes CDR1 SQVTM and CDR2 ANQGSEA.

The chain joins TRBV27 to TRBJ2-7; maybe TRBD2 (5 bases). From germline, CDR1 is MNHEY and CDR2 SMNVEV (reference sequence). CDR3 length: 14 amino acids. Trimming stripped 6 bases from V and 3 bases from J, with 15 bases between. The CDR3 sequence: CASSISLGVYEQYF. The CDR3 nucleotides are TGTGCCAGCAGCATCTCCTTGGGAGTCTACGAGCAGTACTTC.

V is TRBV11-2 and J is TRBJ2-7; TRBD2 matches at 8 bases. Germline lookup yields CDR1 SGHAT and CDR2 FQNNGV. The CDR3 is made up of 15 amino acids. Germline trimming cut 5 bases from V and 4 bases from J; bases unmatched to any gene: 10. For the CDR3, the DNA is TGTGCCAGCAGCCCTAACCCGGGACTAGGGTACGAGCAGTACTTC. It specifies CASSPNPGLGYEQYF.

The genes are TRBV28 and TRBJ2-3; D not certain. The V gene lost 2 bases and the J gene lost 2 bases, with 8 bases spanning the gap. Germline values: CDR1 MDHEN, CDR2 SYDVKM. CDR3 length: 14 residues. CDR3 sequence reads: CASSLDGPTDTQYF. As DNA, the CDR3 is TGTGCCAGCAGTTTAGATGGCCCCACAGATACGCAGTATTTT.

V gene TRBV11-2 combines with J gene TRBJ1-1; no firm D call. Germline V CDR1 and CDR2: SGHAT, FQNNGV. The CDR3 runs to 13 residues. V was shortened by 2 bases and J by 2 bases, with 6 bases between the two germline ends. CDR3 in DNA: TGTGCCAGCAGCTTACAAGATAACACTGAAGCTTTCTTT. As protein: CASSLQDNTEAFF.

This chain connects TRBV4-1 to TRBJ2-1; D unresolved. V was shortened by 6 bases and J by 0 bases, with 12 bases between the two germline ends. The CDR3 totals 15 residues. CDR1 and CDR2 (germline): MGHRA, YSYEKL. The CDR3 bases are TGCGCCAGCAGTCCTGTCCTGAGCTCCTACAATGAGCAGTTCTTC. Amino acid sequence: CASSPVLSSYNEQFF.

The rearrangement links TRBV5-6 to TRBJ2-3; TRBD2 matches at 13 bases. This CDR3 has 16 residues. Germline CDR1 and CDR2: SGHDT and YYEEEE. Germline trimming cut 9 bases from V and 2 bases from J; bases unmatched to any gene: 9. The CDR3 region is CATAGGLAGITDTQYF. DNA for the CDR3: TGTGCCACCGCAGGGGGACTAGCGGGGATCACAGATACGCAGTATTTT.

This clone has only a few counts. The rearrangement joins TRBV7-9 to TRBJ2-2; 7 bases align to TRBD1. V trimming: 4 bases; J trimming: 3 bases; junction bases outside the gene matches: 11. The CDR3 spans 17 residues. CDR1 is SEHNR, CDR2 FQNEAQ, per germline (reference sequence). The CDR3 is CASSSSVQGWDTGELFF. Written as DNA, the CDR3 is TGTGCCAGCAGCTCCAGCGTACAGGGGTGGGACACCGGGGAGCTGTTTTTT.

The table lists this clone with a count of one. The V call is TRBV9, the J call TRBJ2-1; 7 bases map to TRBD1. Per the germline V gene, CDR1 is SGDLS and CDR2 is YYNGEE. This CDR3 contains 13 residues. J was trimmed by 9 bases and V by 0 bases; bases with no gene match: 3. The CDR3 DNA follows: TGTGCCAGCAGCGTAGGTTCAGGGGGTGAGCAGTTCTTC. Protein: CASSVGSGGEQFF.

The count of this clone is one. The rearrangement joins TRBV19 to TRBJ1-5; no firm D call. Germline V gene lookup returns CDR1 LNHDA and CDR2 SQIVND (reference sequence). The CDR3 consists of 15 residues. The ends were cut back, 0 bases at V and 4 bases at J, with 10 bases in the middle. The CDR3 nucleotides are TGTGCCAGTAGTATAGATGGTACGGCGAATCAGCCCCAGCATTTT. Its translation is CASSIDGTANQPQHF.

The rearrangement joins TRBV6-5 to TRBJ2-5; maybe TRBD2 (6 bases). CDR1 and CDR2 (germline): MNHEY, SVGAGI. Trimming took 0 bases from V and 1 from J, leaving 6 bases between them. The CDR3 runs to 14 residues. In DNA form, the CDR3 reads TGTGCCAGCAGTTACTCCGGGGGCCAAGAGACCCAGTACTTC. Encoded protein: CASSYSGGQETQYF.

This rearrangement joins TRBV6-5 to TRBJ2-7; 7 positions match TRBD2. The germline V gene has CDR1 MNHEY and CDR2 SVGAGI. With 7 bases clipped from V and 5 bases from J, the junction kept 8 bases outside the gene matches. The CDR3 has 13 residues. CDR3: CASMGGSQDEQYF. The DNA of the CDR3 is TGTGCCAGCATGGGAGGGTCTCAGGACGAGCAGTACTTC.

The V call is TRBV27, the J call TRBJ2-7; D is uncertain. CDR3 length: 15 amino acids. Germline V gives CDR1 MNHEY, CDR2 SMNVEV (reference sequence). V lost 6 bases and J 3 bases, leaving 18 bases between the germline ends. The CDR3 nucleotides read TGTGCCAGCAGATATACGGTTCTCGACCTCTACGAGCAGTACTTC. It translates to CASRYTVLDLYEQYF.

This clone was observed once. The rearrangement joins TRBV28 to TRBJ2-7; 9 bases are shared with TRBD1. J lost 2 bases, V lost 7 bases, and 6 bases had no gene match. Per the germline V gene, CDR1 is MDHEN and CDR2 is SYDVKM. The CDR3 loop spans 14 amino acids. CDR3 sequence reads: CASKWTGDAYEQYF. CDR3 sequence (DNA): TGTGCCAGCAAGTGGACAGGGGACGCCTACGAGCAGTACTTC.

This CDR3 is CASSARVLAKNIQYF. CDR3 in DNA: TGTGCCAGCAGTGCGCGGGTGCTAGCCAAAAACATTCAGTACTTC. The genes are TRBV2 and TRBJ2-4; maybe TRBD2 (5 bases). The CDR3 contains 15 residues. Germline V gene lookup returns CDR1 SNHLY and CDR2 FYNNEI. Trimming pared 4 bases from V and 0 bases from J, leaving 10 bases between.